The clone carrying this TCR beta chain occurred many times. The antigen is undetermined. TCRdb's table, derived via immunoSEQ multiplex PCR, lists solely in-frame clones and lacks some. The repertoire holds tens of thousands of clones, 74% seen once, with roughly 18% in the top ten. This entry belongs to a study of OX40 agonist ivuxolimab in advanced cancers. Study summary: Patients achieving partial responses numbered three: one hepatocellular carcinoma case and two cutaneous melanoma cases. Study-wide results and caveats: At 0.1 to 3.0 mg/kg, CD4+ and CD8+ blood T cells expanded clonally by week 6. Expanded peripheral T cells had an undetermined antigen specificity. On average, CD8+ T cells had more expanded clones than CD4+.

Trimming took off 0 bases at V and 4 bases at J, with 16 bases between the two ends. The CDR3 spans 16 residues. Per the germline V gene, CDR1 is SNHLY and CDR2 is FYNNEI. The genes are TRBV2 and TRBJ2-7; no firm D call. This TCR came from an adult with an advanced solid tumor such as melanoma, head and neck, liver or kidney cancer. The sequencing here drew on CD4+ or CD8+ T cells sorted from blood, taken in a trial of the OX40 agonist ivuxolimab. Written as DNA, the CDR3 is TGTGCCAGCAGTGAAGCCTCCCTGATGTCCCCTTACGAGCAGTACGTC. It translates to CASSEASLMSPYEQYV.